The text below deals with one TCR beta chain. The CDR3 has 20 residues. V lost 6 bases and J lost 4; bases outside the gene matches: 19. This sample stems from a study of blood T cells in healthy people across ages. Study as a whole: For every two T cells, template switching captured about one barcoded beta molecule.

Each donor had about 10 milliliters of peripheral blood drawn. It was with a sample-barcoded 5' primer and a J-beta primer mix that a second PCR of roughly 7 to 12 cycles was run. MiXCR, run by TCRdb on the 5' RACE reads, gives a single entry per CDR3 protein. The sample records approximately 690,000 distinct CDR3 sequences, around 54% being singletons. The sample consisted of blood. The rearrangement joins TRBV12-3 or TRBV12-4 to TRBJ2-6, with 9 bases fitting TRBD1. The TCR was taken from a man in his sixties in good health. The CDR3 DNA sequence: TGTGCCAGCAGCCGGGACAGGGTGGTACAGAGAGCTCTGGGGGCCAACGTCCTGACTTTC. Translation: CASSRDRVVQRALGANVLTF.